Sequencing of this T cell receptor beta chain was carried out in a study of T-cell reconstitution after alpha-beta-depleted transplantation in children. The TCRbeta library incorporated unique molecular identifiers. TCRdb reprocessed the PCR reads with MiXCR, giving one entry per CDR3 protein. In the table there are tens of thousands of distinct CDR3 sequences, about a tenth of which are singletons. V lost 1 base to trimming and J lost 4 bases, with 17 bases between them. CDR1 is SGHRS and CDR2 is YFSETQ in the germline V gene. CDR3 length: 16 residues. Sequenced here: PBMCs from the stem cell graft donor, sampled from the stem cell graft. The chain has TRBV5-1 and TRBJ2-5; D is perhaps TRBD1 (6 bases). The TCR was taken from a human donor who donated a stem cell graft to a child with chronic granulomatous disease. CDR3: CASSLLGRGEGETQYF. The CDR3 nucleotides are TGCGCCAGCAGCTTGCTGGGCAGGGGTGAGGGAGAGACCCAGTACTTC.